Sequencing of this TCR beta chain was carried out in a study of a mutant IDH1 vaccine in newly diagnosed glioma. On the study more broadly: All eight of the vaccinations patients received fell in weeks 1, 3, 5, 7, 11, 15, 19 and 23.

Trimming took 0 bases from V and 5 from J, leaving 24 bases between them. The CDR3 totals 19 residues. About this clone itself: Its antigen is unidentified.

This sample's time point: week 23, last vaccination. Doses consisted of 300 ug of mutant IDH1 20-mer peptide each, paired with topical imiquimod. The donors' diagnosis was new WHO grade 3 or 4 astrocytoma that was IDH1-mutant and ATRX-lost. Sequenced by immunoSEQ multiplex PCR; TCRdb stores in-frame clones only, minus some. In the table there are roughly 30,000 clones, 70% to 90% of which are singletons. Study results and limitations: Vaccination elicited immune responses in around 93% of patients.

Specimen: PBMCs, collected from a glioma patient whose treatment included an IDH1 peptide vaccine. The chain employs TRBV5-3 and TRBJ1-5; D uncertain. TRBV5-3 is recorded as an ORF, its role being uncertain. This clonotype was obtained from a man in his forties with glioma. The CDR3 DNA is TGTGCCAGAAGCTTGGATACTGGTTTGGCACCTCCTCCTCATCAGCCCCAGCATTTT. This codes for CARSLDTGLAPPPHQPQHF.